This record covers a single T cell receptor beta chain. The CDR3 sequence is 14 residues long. J was trimmed by 8 bases and V by 8 bases; bases with no gene match: 11. From germline, CDR1 is SEHNR and CDR2 FQNEAQ (reference sequence). These data belong to a study of T cell repertoires in ileal Crohn's disease. Produced via immunoSEQ multiplex PCR; TCRdb's table is partial and in-frame only. The sample holds roughly 13,000 clones, 78% seen once. The rearrangement joins TRBV7-9 to TRBJ1-4, with 7 nucleotides matching TRBD1. This TCR came from an adult with Crohn's disease. Material for sequencing was ileal tissue. The CDR3, as DNA: TGTGCCAGCCGAAACGACAGGGTCGGAGAAAAACTGTTTTTT. Its translation is CASRNDRVGEKLFF.